The next 16 T cell receptor beta chains were all read from a single sample in a study of brain T cells in children with intractable seizures. Data came from immunoSEQ multiplex PCR; TCRdb stores just in-frame clones and leaves some out. The repertoire holds about 41,000 clones, 75% to 95% seen once, with around 5.9% in the top ten. The sample consisted of peripheral blood, taken at surgery. These receptor sequences come from a girl aged 2 to 10 with tuberous sclerosis and intractable seizures.

The V and J genes are TRBV2 and TRBJ1-6, with D maybe TRBD1 (5 bases). CDR3 length: 13 amino acids. Germline V gene sequence: CDR1 SNHLY, CDR2 FYNNEI. Trimming took off 7 bases at V and 10 bases at J, with 14 bases between the two ends. The CDR3 sequence is CASTLGGRSPLHF. DNA of the CDR3: TGTGCCAGCACTCTGGGGGGTAGGTCACCCCTCCACTTT. The variable domain in full, with the rest retrieved from reference TRBV2 and TRBJ1-6, is EPEVTQTPSHQVTQMGQEVILRCVPISNHLYFYWYRQILGQKVEFLVSFYNNEISEKSEIFDDQFSVERPDGSNFTLKIRSTKLEDSAMYFCASTLGGRSPLHFGNGTRLTVT.

V usage is TRBV4-2 and J usage is TRBJ1-1; D possibly corresponds to TRBD1 (5 bases). V was trimmed by 0 bases and J by 1 base, leaving 15 bases between them. This CDR3 comprises 17 residues. Germline V gene sequence: CDR1 LGHNA, CDR2 YNFKEQ. The CDR3 sequence is CASSQDAGRRGNTEAFF. CDR3 nucleotide sequence: TGTGCCAGCAGCCAAGATGCAGGGCGGAGGGGGAACACTGAAGCTTTCTTT.

The rearrangement links TRBV6-5 to TRBJ1-4; D is uncertain. Germline V gene data show CDR1 as MNHEY and CDR2 as SVGAGI. Trimming left V 8 bases short and J 3 bases short, with 7 bases between. The CDR3 runs 12 residues. The CDR3 DNA sequence: TGTGCCAGCCGGTCGTCTAATGAAAAACTGTTTTTT. Protein sequence: CASRSSNEKLFF.

V usage is TRBV7-9 and J usage is TRBJ1-4; D not certain. The CDR3 sequence is 13 residues long. Germline CDR1 is SEHNR and CDR2 is FQNEAQ (reference sequence). With 3 bases removed from V and 5 bases from J, the gap between germline ends came to 7 bases. The CDR3: CASSFSRNEKLFF. The DNA of the CDR3 is TGTGCCAGCAGCTTTTCCAGAAATGAAAAACTGTTTTTT.

This chain connects TRBV6-5 to TRBJ1-1; a weak D match, TRBD1 (5 bases). V lost 2 bases to trimming and J lost 5 bases, with 15 bases between them. This CDR3 spans 15 amino acids. Germline assignment: CDR1 MNHEY and CDR2 SVGAGI. CDR3 DNA sequence: TGTGCCAGCAGTTACGATTCCAGGGTCGGAACTGAAGCTTTCTTT. Its protein product is CASSYDSRVGTEAFF.

CDR3 sequence reads: CASAMDGELFF. The CDR3 nucleotides read TGCGCCAGCGCAATGGACGGGGAGCTGTTTTTT. The V gene is TRBV5-1, the J gene TRBJ2-2; D unresolved. The V end lost 7 bases, the J end lost 7 bases, and 8 bases lay between the germline ends. There are 11 residues in the CDR3. Germline values: CDR1 SGHRS, CDR2 YFSETQ.

This clone was picked up one time. The gene calls are TRBV20-1 and TRBJ1-1, with 8 bases lining up with TRBD1. Germline lookup yields CDR1 DFQATT and CDR2 SNEGSKA (reference sequence). The CDR3 covers 13 residues. Losses at the gene ends were 3 bases for V and 3 bases for J; bases not matched to a gene: 3. The CDR3 reads CSASADRDTEAFF. CDR3 DNA sequence: TGCAGTGCTAGTGCGGACAGGGACACTGAAGCTTTCTTT.

The rearrangement uses TRBV2 and TRBJ1-2; perhaps TRBD1 as D (6 bases). This CDR3 has 14 residues. Looked up from germline, CDR1 is SNHLY and CDR2 is FYNNEI. The ends were cut back, 7 bases at V and 5 bases at J, with 17 bases in the middle. Here the CDR3 reads CASIFATGRYGYTF. CDR3 bases: TGTGCCAGCATTTTCGCGACAGGACGGTATGGCTACACCTTC.

The chain couples TRBV6-6 to TRBJ2-7; D is perhaps TRBD1 (5 bases). With 2 bases removed from V and 6 bases from J, the gap between germline ends came to 8 bases. The germline V gene has CDR1 MNHNY and CDR2 SVGAGI (reference sequence). The CDR3 runs to 12 residues. The CDR3 region has the DNA TGTGCCAGCAGTTACAGGGGCGGCGAGCAGTACTTC. Translation: CASSYRGGEQYF.

The J gene is TRBJ1-2, the V gene TRBV7-9, with D uncertain. Trimming removed 5 bases at V and 0 bases at J, with 13 bases between. This CDR3 is built from 15 residues. The germline gives CDR1 SEHNR, CDR2 FQNEAQ (reference sequence). In nucleotides, the CDR3 is TGTGCCAGCAGCCCTATAGGGTTAGCTAACTATGGCTACACCTTC. As protein: CASSPIGLANYGYTF.

The chain recombines TRBV29-1 with TRBJ2-3, with TRBD2 identical over 8 bases. The V gene's germline CDR1 is SQVTM and CDR2 ANQGSEA. Unmatched junction bases numbered 10, after V lost 7 bases and J lost 4 bases. The CDR3 length is 14 residues. CDR3 in amino acids: CSARSGGQADTQYF. The CDR3 DNA reads as TGCAGCGCTCGATCGGGGGGGCAAGCAGATACGCAGTATTTT.

This clone was recorded a few times. V and J are TRBV27 and TRBJ2-2; D is undetermined. The CDR3 has 15 amino acids. Germline-derived CDR1 and CDR2 are MNHEY and SMNVEV (reference sequence). V gave up 7 bases and J gave up 1 base, with 13 bases separating them. The CDR3 nucleotides read TGTGCCAGCATGAACATCCGGCAGAACACCGGGGAGCTGTTTTTT. Translated: CASMNIRQNTGELFF.

The chain uses TRBV20-1 and TRBJ2-1, with 8 bases fitting TRBD2. The ends lost 3 bases at V and 5 bases at J; junction bases unmatched: 15. The CDR3 spans 17 residues. Looked up from germline, CDR1 is DFQATT and CDR2 is SNEGSKA (reference sequence). The CDR3 region is CSASGLRGGLVHNEQFF. As DNA, the CDR3 is TGCAGTGCTAGTGGGCTTCGGGGGGGCTTAGTACACAATGAGCAGTTCTTC.

The J gene is TRBJ1-1, the V gene TRBV7-9; D remains unclear. Germline V gene sequence: CDR1 SEHNR, CDR2 FQNEAQ (reference sequence). This CDR3 spans 17 amino acids. V shed 0 bases and J shed 0 bases, with 14 bases lying between them. Written as DNA, the CDR3 is TGTGCCAGCAGCTTAGCGTCGGGCTCATGGCTGAACACTGAAGCTTTCTTT. It yields the protein CASSLASGSWLNTEAFF.

The V and J genes are TRBV2 and TRBJ1-2; D gene ambiguous. Germline values: CDR1 SNHLY, CDR2 FYNNEI. This CDR3 has 12 amino acids. V lost 4 bases and J 8 bases, leaving 11 bases between the germline ends. Here the CDR3 DNA reads TGTGCCAGCAGTGTTAAAAGGAAGGGCTACACCTTC. It is translated as CASSVKRKGYTF.

About this clone itself: An end of the junction does not agree with germline; a read error may underlie this. The genes are TRBV18 and TRBJ2-7, with 7 bases fitting TRBD1. The CDR3 runs to 17 residues. The germline CDR1 and CDR2 sequences are KGHSH and LQKENI. Written as DNA, the CDR3 is TGTGCCAGCTCACCAGGTAATGACAGGGCCTCCTCCCACGAGCAGTACTTC. Encoded protein: CASSPGNDRASSHEQYF.